This T cell receptor (beta chain) was identified in a study of preoperative IRX-2 immunotherapy in early breast cancer. The sample's treatment: preoperative locoregional IRX-2 cytokine immunotherapy. This phase Ib study tested locoregional IRX-2 cytokine immunotherapy given before surgery. With 2 bases removed from V and 6 bases from J, the gap between germline ends came to 10 bases. Germline values: CDR1 SGHVS, CDR2 FNYEAQ. The CDR3 is 13 amino acids. TCRdb's copy holds only in-frame clones and misses some; the assay was immunoSEQ multiplex PCR. The sample gives 20,000 to 30,000 clones, about 95% of which show up once; around 15% is in the top ten.

This sequence was found in a human donor with breast cancer. The material was tumor tissue, obtained after IRX-2 immunotherapy. The chain recombines TRBV7-6 with TRBJ2-5; a possible D gene is TRBD2 (6 bases). CDR3 in amino acids: CASSLMGGQTQYF. The CDR3 bases are TGTGCCAGCAGCTTAATGGGGGGACAGACCCAGTACTTC.